Included here is one T cell receptor (beta chain) sequence, with context. No antigen is known for it. The data are from a study of OX40 agonist ivuxolimab in advanced cancers. Study as a whole: Patients got intravenous ivuxolimab at 0.01 to 10 mg/kg every 2 weeks. The diagnoses of dose-escalation patients were hepatocellular carcinoma, melanoma, renal cell or head and neck cancer.

CDR3 length equals 16 residues. Trimming shortened V by 4 bases and J by 0 bases, and 16 bases separated the two germline ends. Germline CDR1 is LGHNA and CDR2 is YSLEER. Here immunoSEQ multiplex PCR was the method, and the copy in TCRdb shows in-frame clones only, minus some. The sample yields 70,000 to 90,000 clones, nearly 85% seen once. General study results and limits: It was also the case that some nonresponders had low normalized T-cell clonal expansion. At 0.1 to 3.0 mg/kg and by week 6, CD4+ and CD8+ T cells in the blood had expanded clonally.

The rearrangement uses TRBV4-3 and TRBJ2-7; maybe TRBD2 (7 bases). The specimen was CD4+ or CD8+ T cells sorted from blood, collected in a trial of the OX40 agonist ivuxolimab. The TCR comes from an adult with an advanced solid tumor such as melanoma, head and neck, liver or kidney cancer. CDR3 DNA: TGCGCCAGCAGCCGGGGGCGGGGGAGCAGCTCCTACGAGCAGTACTTC. Protein product: CASSRGRGSSSYEQYF.